The T cell receptor beta chain described here comes from a study of blood T cells in healthy people across ages. A sample-barcoded 5' primer and a J-beta primer mix were used in a second PCR of about 6 to 12 cycles. Every molecule of cDNA carried a tag from a template-switch adaptor with 12 random nucleotides. MiXCR was run by TCRdb on the 5' RACE reads, yielding one entry per CDR3 protein. Counted here are just under 900,000 distinct CDR3 sequences, under 30% occurring once; the ten biggest clones make up around a sixth. This clonotype has ten or more counts. This CDR3 has 13 amino acids. Looked up from germline, CDR1 is SSHAT and CDR2 is FNYEAQ (reference sequence).

The TCR originated in a woman aged 80 or over in good health. The gene calls are TRBV7-7 and TRBJ2-3, with no clear D. Sequenced input: blood. The CDR3 sequence: CATSQGSTDTQYF. CDR3 coding DNA: TGTGCTACCTCACAAGGCAGCACAGATACGCAGTATTTT.